Listed below are T cell receptor beta chains from one sample, sequenced in a study of T cells after yellow fever vaccination. TCRdb reprocessed the 5' RACE reads with MiXCR, giving one entry per CDR3 protein. The sample yields about 170,000 distinct CDR3 sequences, 11% seen once. The sample here was CD8+ T cells sorted from PBMCs, taken 15 days after the yellow fever booster vaccination. All receptors come from a man younger than 35 who received the YFV17D yellow fever vaccine. Both conserved end residues are part of each CDR3. The D gene is left open where the match is weak. For some rows the clone size is stated as once, few or many, or as a class when expanded; others skip it.

.	TRBV12-5	.	TRBJ2-1	CASGFGRYEQFF	TGTGCTAGTGGTTTTGGAAGGTATGAGCAGTTCTTC
TRBD2	TRBV7-9	.	TRBJ2-3	CASVLAAPSTDTQYF	TGTGCCAGCGTACTAGCGGCTCCTAGCACAGATACGCAGTATTTT
TRBD1	TRBV20-1	.	TRBJ2-7	CSASFGQGTYEQYF	TGCAGTGCTAGCTTTGGACAGGGGACCTACGAGCAGTACTTC
TRBD2	TRBV6-5	.	TRBJ2-5	CASSSSGARGETQYF	TGTGCCAGCAGCTCTAGCGGGGCAAGAGGGGAGACCCAGTACTTC
TRBD2	TRBV7-8	few	TRBJ2-5	CASSLLTSGGLVRTQYF	TGTGCCAGCAGCTTACTCACTAGCGGGGGCCTTGTTCGGACCCAGTACTTC
TRBD1	TRBV4-1	.	TRBJ2-5	CASSHPKTGITQETQYF	TGCGCCAGCAGCCATCCCAAGACAGGGATTACCCAAGAGACCCAGTACTTC
TRBD2	TRBV29-1	few	TRBJ2-3	CSVGKGLAGVSIPSTDTQYF	TGCAGCGTTGGCAAGGGGCTAGCGGGGGTATCCATACCTAGCACAGATACGCAGTATTTT
.	TRBV13	few	TRBJ2-3	CASSLAGTSRTDTQYF	TGTGCCAGCAGCCTCGCCGGTACTAGCCGAACAGATACGCAGTATTTT
.	TRBV6-6	few	TRBJ2-2	CASRIQGFGELFF	TGTGCCAGCAGGATACAGGGCTTCGGGGAGCTGTTTTTT
.	TRBV29-1	few	TRBJ2-7	CSVVGQNSYEQYF	TGCAGCGTGGTAGGACAGAACTCCTACGAGCAGTACTTC
.	TRBV11-2	.	TRBJ2-1	CASSAQIGDAPEQFF	TGTGCCAGCAGCGCACAGATCGGGGATGCGCCCGAGCAGTTCTTC
.	TRBV2	.	TRBJ1-1	CASKTHGLNTEAFF	TGTGCCAGCAAAACCCACGGCCTGAACACTGAAGCTTTCTTT
.	TRBV29-1	.	TRBJ2-2	CSVEARTANTGELFF	TGCAGCGTTGAGGCCCGGACAGCGAACACCGGGGAGCTGTTTTTT
TRBD1	TRBV12-3/TRBV12-4	many	TRBJ2-1	CASRPPGTGIGEQFF	TGTGCCAGCCGTCCCCCCGGGACAGGGATTGGTGAGCAGTTCTTC